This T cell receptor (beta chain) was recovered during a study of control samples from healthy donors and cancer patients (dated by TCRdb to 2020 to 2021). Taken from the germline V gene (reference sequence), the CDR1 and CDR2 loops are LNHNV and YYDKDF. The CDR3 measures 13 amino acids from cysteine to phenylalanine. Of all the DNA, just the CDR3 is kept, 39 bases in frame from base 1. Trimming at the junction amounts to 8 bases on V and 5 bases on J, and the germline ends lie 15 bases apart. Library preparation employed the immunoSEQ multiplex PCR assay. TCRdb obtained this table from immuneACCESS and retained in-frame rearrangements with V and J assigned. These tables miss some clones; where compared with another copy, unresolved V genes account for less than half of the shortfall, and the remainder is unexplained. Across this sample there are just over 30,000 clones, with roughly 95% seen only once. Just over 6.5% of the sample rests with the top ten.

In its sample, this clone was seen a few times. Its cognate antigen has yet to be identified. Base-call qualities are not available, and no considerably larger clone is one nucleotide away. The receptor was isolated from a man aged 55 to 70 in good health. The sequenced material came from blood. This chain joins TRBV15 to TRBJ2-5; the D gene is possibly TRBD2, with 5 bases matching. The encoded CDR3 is CATGSAAGETQYF. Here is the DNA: TGTGCCACCGGTTCAGCGGCTGGGGAGACCCAGTACTTC.